A selection of T cell receptor beta chains follows, all from one sample in a study of cytomegalovirus exposure and HLA in healthy donors. The table came from immunoSEQ multiplex PCR; TCRdb's copy has only in-frame clones and leaves some out. Among 110,000 to 150,000 clones, approximately 90% were seen once, and the ten largest hold roughly 6.4%. The specimen was PBMCs. The receptors shown here come from a woman aged 25 to 39 in good health and CMV-seropositive. Each CDR3 is given with its conserved first and last residue. The D gene is left open where the match is weak. Size is stated for part of the rows, as once, few or many counts, or as a class when the clone is expanded.

V: TRBV29-1; J: TRBJ1-1; size: -; D: -; DNA: TGCAGCGTTAGTCGCGGGAATTATGGGGGGAACACTGAAGCTTTCTTT; CDR3: CSVSRGNYGGNTEAFF
V: TRBV28; J: TRBJ1-5; size: -; D: -; DNA: TGTGCCAGCAGTTCAGGACAGATTAATCAGCCCCAGCATTTT; CDR3: CASSSGQINQPQHF
V: TRBV18; J: TRBJ2-5; size: many; D: -; DNA: TGTGCCAGCTCACCCCCCATAGGAGCGGGCAAGACCCAGTACTTC; CDR3: CASSPPIGAGKTQYF
V: TRBV14; J: TRBJ1-2; size: -; D: -; DNA: TGTGCCAGCAGCCAAGACCGGGGGGCCTATGGCTACACCTTC; CDR3: CASSQDRGAYGYTF
V: TRBV16; J: TRBJ2-7; size: -; D: -; DNA: TGTGCCAGCAGCCGTGATTCAGGGGCCTACGAGCAGTACTTC; CDR3: CASSRDSGAYEQYF
V: TRBV11-2; J: TRBJ2-1; size: -; D: TRBD2; DNA: TGTGCCAGCAGCTTAGCCAGCGGGAGGGCGGATGAGCAGTTCTTC; CDR3: CASSLASGRADEQFF
V: TRBV2; J: TRBJ2-5; size: -; D: TRBD1; DNA: TGTGCCAGCAGTGTACAGGGGGTCCTCTATGAGACCCAGTACTTC; CDR3: CASSVQGVLYETQYF
V: TRBV2; J: TRBJ2-1; size: -; D: TRBD2; DNA: TGTGCCAGCAAAGGACTAGCGAGAGACAATGAGCAGTTCTTC; CDR3: CASKGLARDNEQFF
V: TRBV27; J: TRBJ2-5; size: once; D: TRBD2; DNA: TGTGCCAGCAGTTTAAAGCTAGCGGCCCTTCAAGAGACCCAGTACTTC; CDR3: CASSLKLAALQETQYF
V: TRBV28; J: TRBJ2-7; size: -; D: TRBD2; DNA: TGTGCCAGCATTACCGGTTCGGGGGGTTTAGCCTACGAGCAGTACTTC; CDR3: CASITGSGGLAYEQYF
V: TRBV7-2; J: TRBJ1-2; size: -; D: -; DNA: TGTGCCAGCAGCCCCCCCCCTACAGGGCCTTATGGCTATGGCTACACCTTC; CDR3: CASSPPPTGPYGYGYTF
V: TRBV7-6; J: TRBJ1-4; size: -; D: -; DNA: TGTGCCAGCAGCTTAGGGGCCGGCCAAATTGAAAAACTGTTTTTT; CDR3: CASSLGAGQIEKLFF
V: TRBV6-6; J: TRBJ2-2; size: few; D: TRBD2; DNA: TGTGCCAGCAGTCAAAGCGGGAGAGGAATCGGGGAGCTGTTTTTT; CDR3: CASSQSGRGIGELFF
V: TRBV6-1; J: TRBJ1-6; size: -; D: TRBD1; DNA: TGTGCCAGCAGTGACTCGACAGGGGGCAATTCACCCCTCCACTTT; CDR3: CASSDSTGGNSPLHF
V: TRBV5-1; J: TRBJ2-1; size: -; D: TRBD1; DNA: TGCGCCTCCGGTGGGACAGCAGACAATGAGCAGTTCTTC; CDR3: CASGGTADNEQFF
V: TRBV15; J: TRBJ2-1; size: -; D: TRBD2; DNA: TGTGCCACCAGCGGTTCAGGACTAGCGGGCCACTCCTACAATGAGCAGTTCTTC; CDR3: CATSGSGLAGHSYNEQFF
V: TRBV18; J: TRBJ2-1; size: -; D: -; DNA: TGTGCCAGCTCACCCCCGAGTGGGGGGGCCCACAATGAGCAGTTCTTC; CDR3: CASSPPSGGAHNEQFF
V: TRBV5-6; J: TRBJ2-7; size: -; D: -; DNA: TGTGCCAGCAGTCCGCAGGGATACGAGCAGTACTTC; CDR3: CASSPQGYEQYF
V: TRBV4-1; J: TRBJ1-1; size: -; D: TRBD1; DNA: TGCGCCAGCAGCCTGGGACAGGCGAACACTGAAGCTTTCTTT; CDR3: CASSLGQANTEAFF
V: TRBV6-6; J: TRBJ1-5; size: -; D: TRBD1; DNA: TGTGCCAGCAGCTACGCGACAGGGGGTGCTCAGCCCCAGCATTTT; CDR3: CASSYATGGAQPQHF
V: TRBV4-2; J: TRBJ2-1; size: -; D: TRBD2; DNA: TGTGCCAGCAGCCAGGTTGGGACTAGCGACTACAATGAGCAGTTCTTC; CDR3: CASSQVGTSDYNEQFF
V: TRBV5-1; J: TRBJ2-1; size: -; D: TRBD1; DNA: TGCGCCAGCAGCTGGGGGGACAGGGAAAGGCAGTTCTTC; CDR3: CASSWGDRERQFF
V: TRBV7-9; J: TRBJ2-3; size: -; D: TRBD2; DNA: TGTGCCAGCAGCTTAACTAGCGGCTTGGGGCCAGATACGCAGTATTTT; CDR3: CASSLTSGLGPDTQYF
V: TRBV27; J: TRBJ1-4; size: -; D: -; DNA: TGTGCCAGCAGTCCCTCAGGGGCAACTAATGAAAAACTGTTTTTT; CDR3: CASSPSGATNEKLFF
V: TRBV18; J: TRBJ2-7; size: -; D: TRBD2; DNA: TGTGCCAGCTCACCACCGGCGGGGGTTGGGGAGCAGTACTTC; CDR3: CASSPPAGVGEQYF
V: TRBV6-5; J: TRBJ1-5; size: -; D: -; DNA: TGTGCCAGCAGTAAGCTTAGCAATCAGCCCCAGCATTTT; CDR3: CASSKLSNQPQHF
V: TRBV28; J: TRBJ2-7; size: -; D: TRBD1; DNA: TGTGCCAGCAGTTTATTTGGGACAGCGTACTACGAGCAGTACTTC; CDR3: CASSLFGTAYYEQYF
V: TRBV29-1; J: TRBJ1-2; size: -; D: -; DNA: TGCAGCGTTGAAGATGGGGGGACCGTTAACTATGGCTACACCTTC; CDR3: CSVEDGGTVNYGYTF
V: TRBV5-6; J: TRBJ2-1; size: -; D: TRBD2; DNA: TGTGCCAGCAGCTTGGATCTAGCGGGGGGGACTGAGCAGTTCTTC; CDR3: CASSLDLAGGTEQFF
V: TRBV20-1; J: TRBJ1-2; size: -; D: -; DNA: TGCAGTTCTCGCGGGGTATATGGCTACACCTTC; CDR3: CSSRGVYGYTF
V: TRBV18; J: TRBJ2-1; size: -; D: -; DNA: TGTGCCAGCTCACCACCGGGGCCGTACAATGAGCAGTTCTTC; CDR3: CASSPPGPYNEQFF
V: TRBV6-1; J: TRBJ2-7; size: -; D: -; DNA: TGTGCCAGCAGTGCGCGGGACTGGGGGTTGAGCGAGCAGTACTTC; CDR3: CASSARDWGLSEQYF
V: TRBV5-1; J: TRBJ1-1; size: -; D: TRBD1; DNA: TGCGCCAGCAGCTTGGTAGGGGACAGCTACCTTGAAGCTTTCTTT; CDR3: CASSLVGDSYLEAFF
V: TRBV28; J: TRBJ1-5; size: -; D: -; DNA: TGTGCCAGCAGTTTATGGCGTAGGAGGGACCATAGCAATCAGCCCCAGCATTTT; CDR3: CASSLWRRRDHSNQPQHF
V: TRBV27; J: TRBJ1-2; size: -; D: TRBD1; DNA: TGTGCCAGCAGCAAGTACCGACAGGGGGAGGATGGCTACACCTTC; CDR3: CASSKYRQGEDGYTF
V: TRBV28; J: TRBJ2-4; size: -; D: TRBD1; DNA: TGTGCCAGCAGCCTGGGGGACAGGGGTGACATTCAGTACTTC; CDR3: CASSLGDRGDIQYF
V: TRBV2; J: TRBJ1-4; size: once; D: -; DNA: TGTGCCAGCAGTGAAGGTTCTAGTTTTTGGGAAAAACTGTTTTTT; CDR3: CASSEGSSFWEKLFF
V: TRBV6-6; J: TRBJ1-2; size: -; D: -; DNA: TGTGCCAGCACCGTATCGGGACACAACTATGGCTACACCTTC; CDR3: CASTVSGHNYGYTF
V: TRBV9; J: TRBJ2-7; size: -; D: TRBD2; DNA: TGTGCCAGCAGCGTAATAGCGGGAGGGCTAAGCGAGCAGTACTTC; CDR3: CASSVIAGGLSEQYF
V: TRBV5-6; J: TRBJ2-7; size: few; D: -; DNA: TGTGCCAGCAGCTTGGGGGGCAGCCGCTCCTACGAGCAGTACTTC; CDR3: CASSLGGSRSYEQYF
V: TRBV27; J: TRBJ2-7; size: -; D: TRBD1; DNA: TGTGCCAGCAGTCCCGGCGGGACAGGGCACACCGAGCAGTACTTC; CDR3: CASSPGGTGHTEQYF
V: TRBV4-1; J: TRBJ2-2; size: -; D: -; DNA: TGCGCCAGCAGCCAGCGGGAATCCGCGAACACCGGGGAGCTGTTTTTT; CDR3: CASSQRESANTGELFF
V: TRBV2; J: TRBJ2-1; size: few; D: -; DNA: TGTGCCAGCAGTGTAGGGGATGAGCAGTTCTTC; CDR3: CASSVGDEQFF
V: TRBV6-1; J: TRBJ2-1; size: few; D: TRBD2; DNA: TGTGCCAGCAGCGCTGGACTAGCGGGGGGGGATGAGCAGTTCTTC; CDR3: CASSAGLAGGDEQFF
V: TRBV6-5; J: TRBJ2-2; size: once; D: -; DNA: TGTGCCAGCAGACCCCTGGGGAGCACCGGGGAGCTGTTTTTT; CDR3: CASRPLGSTGELFF
V: TRBV28; J: TRBJ1-5; size: -; D: TRBD1; DNA: TGTGCCAGCCGAGCCCAGACAGGGATGAATCAGCCCCAGCATTTT; CDR3: CASRAQTGMNQPQHF
V: TRBV27; J: TRBJ2-7; size: -; D: -; DNA: TGTGCCAGCAGTTTAGGGTCAGCGCCAATCCACGAGCAGTACTTC; CDR3: CASSLGSAPIHEQYF
V: TRBV29-1; J: TRBJ2-1; size: -; D: -; DNA: TGCAGCGGATCTCAGGGCTACAATGAGCAGTTCTTC; CDR3: CSGSQGYNEQFF
V: TRBV4-1; J: TRBJ2-3; size: -; D: TRBD1; DNA: TGCGCCAGCAGCCAAGACGGAGGCGGATTGGACAGGGGGAGTACAGATACGCAGTATTTT; CDR3: CASSQDGGGLDRGSTDTQYF
V: TRBV4-1; J: TRBJ2-5; size: -; D: TRBD2; DNA: TGCGCCAGCAGCCGCCCCGGGACTAGCGGGAAAGAGACCCAGTACTTC; CDR3: CASSRPGTSGKETQYF
V: TRBV5-5; J: TRBJ2-7; size: -; D: -; DNA: TGTGCCAGCAGCCTGCAGGTCTCCGAGCAGTACTTC; CDR3: CASSLQVSEQYF